Detailed here is one T cell receptor beta chain. The target antigen is unknown. TCRdb re-called the reads with MiXCR, one entry per CDR3 protein. Here the sample spans some 480,000 distinct CDR3 sequences, 30% to 40% being singletons. The data originate from a study of T cell repertoires in cytomegalovirus infection. Germline V gene data show CDR1 as LNHDA and CDR2 as SQIVND (reference sequence). The CDR3 contains 16 residues. V lost 1 base to trimming and J lost 3 bases, with 12 bases between them. The receptor's source is a human donor in good health (CMV status not recorded). Some clones in this sample may be carry-over from other donors' samples. The specimen comprised cultured PBMCs, sampled from culture after CMV antigen stimulation. The rearrangement joins TRBV19 to TRBJ2-2; the D is unclear. The CDR3 reads CASSIAGIRDTGELFF. The CDR3 DNA follows: TGTGCCAGTAGTATAGCAGGAATAAGGGACACCGGGGAGCTGTTTTTT.